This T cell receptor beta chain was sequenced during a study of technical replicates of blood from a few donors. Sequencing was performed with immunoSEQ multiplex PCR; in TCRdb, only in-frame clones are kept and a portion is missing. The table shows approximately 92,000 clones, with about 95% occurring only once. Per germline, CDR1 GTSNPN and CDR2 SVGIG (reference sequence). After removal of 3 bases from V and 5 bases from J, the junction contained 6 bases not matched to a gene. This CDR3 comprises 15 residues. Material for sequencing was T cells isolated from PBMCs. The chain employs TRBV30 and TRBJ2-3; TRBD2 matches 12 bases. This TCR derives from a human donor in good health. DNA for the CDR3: TGTGCCTGGAGCGCCCAACTAGCGGGAGGAGATACGCAGTATTTT. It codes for CAWSAQLAGGDTQYF. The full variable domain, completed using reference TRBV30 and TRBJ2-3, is SQTIHQWPATLVQPVGSPLSLECTVEGTSNPNLYWYRQAAGRGLQLLFYSVGIGQISSEVPQNLSASRPQDRQFILSSKKLLLSDSGFYLCAWSAQLAGGDTQYFGPGTRLTVL.